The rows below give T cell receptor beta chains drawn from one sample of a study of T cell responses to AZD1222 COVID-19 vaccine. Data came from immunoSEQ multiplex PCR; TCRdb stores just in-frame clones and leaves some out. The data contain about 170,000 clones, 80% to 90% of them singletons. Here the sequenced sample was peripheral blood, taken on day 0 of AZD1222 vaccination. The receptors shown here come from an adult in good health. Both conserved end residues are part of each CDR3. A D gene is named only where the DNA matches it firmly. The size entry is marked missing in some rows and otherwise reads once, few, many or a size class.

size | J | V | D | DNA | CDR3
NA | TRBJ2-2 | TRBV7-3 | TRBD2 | TGTGCCAGCAGCCCACTAGCGGGGGAGTACACCGGGGAGCTGTTTTTT | CASSPLAGEYTGELFF
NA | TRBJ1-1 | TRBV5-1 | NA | TGCGCCAGCAGCTTGGGGACAGTGAACACTGAAGCTTTCTTT | CASSLGTVNTEAFF
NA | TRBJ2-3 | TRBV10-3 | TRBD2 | TGTGCCATCGTGGGGGAGACTAGCGGTACCAGGACGCAGTATTTT | CAIVGETSGTRTQYF
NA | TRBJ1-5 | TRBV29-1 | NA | TGCAGCGTTGGATCAGGGGATGGCAAGCCCCAGCATTTT | CSVGSGDGKPQHF
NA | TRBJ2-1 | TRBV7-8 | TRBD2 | TGTGCCAGCAGCTTTAGCGGGGGACACAATGAGCAGTTCTTC | CASSFSGGHNEQFF
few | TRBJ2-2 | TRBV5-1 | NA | TGCGCCAGCAGCTTGGCCGACAGGAACACCGGGGAGCTGTTTTTT | CASSLADRNTGELFF
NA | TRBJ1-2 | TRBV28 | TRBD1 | TGTGCCAGCAAGACAGGGACTCAAACAGACACTGAAGGCTACACCTTC | CASKTGTQTDTEGYTF
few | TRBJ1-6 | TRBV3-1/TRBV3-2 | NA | TGTGCCAGCAGCCAAGTCAGCGGTAGTCCTAATTCACCCCTCCACTTT | CASSQVSGSPNSPLHF
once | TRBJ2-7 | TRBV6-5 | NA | TGTGCCAGCACTAGCGTAATCTACGAGCAGTACTTC | CASTSVIYEQYF
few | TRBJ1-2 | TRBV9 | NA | TGTGCCAGCAGCGTAGAGGGAGGGACCGCTACTTATGGCTACACCTTC | CASSVEGGTATYGYTF
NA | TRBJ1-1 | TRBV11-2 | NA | TGTGCCAGCAGCCTCCGTCTTGGGGAAGCTTTCTTT | CASSLRLGEAFF
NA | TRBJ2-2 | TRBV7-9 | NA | TGTGCCAGCAGCTTAATCCGGGACATTGCCGGGGAGCTGTTTTTT | CASSLIRDIAGELFF
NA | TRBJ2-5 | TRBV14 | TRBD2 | TGTGCCAGCAGCCCAAGCGGGGGGGCCGTATCGGAGACCCAGTACTTC | CASSPSGGAVSETQYF
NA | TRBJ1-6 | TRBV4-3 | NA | TGCGCCAGCAGCCAAGGTTCTTGGAACTCCTATAATTCACCCCTCCACTTT | CASSQGSWNSYNSPLHF
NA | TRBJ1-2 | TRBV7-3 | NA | TGTGCCAGCAGCCCCCGAGAGGGGAGCTATGGCTACACCTTC | CASSPREGSYGYTF
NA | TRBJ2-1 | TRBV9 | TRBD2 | TGTGCCAGCAGCGTAGGTGCGGGGGGGCCCGATGAGCAGTTCTTC | CASSVGAGGPDEQFF
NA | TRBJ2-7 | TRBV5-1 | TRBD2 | TGCGCCAGCAGCCTCGGGACTAGCGGGGGAAACTACGAGCAGTACTTC | CASSLGTSGGNYEQYF
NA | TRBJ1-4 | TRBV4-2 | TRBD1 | TGTGCCAGCAGCCAAGGCGGGACAGGTCTTTACGAAAAACTGTTTTTT | CASSQGGTGLYEKLFF
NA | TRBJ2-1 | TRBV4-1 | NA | TGCGCCAGCAGCCCAGGTCAAAGCTCCTACAATGAGCAGTTCTTC | CASSPGQSSYNEQFF
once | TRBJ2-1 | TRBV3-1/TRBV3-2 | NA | TGTGCCAGCAGCCGTATTCTAGTTTCCTCCTACAATGAGCAGTTCTTC | CASSRILVSSYNEQFF
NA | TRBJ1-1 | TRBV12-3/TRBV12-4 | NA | TGTGCCAGCACCATTAGTGGATCTGAAGCTTTCTTT | CASTISGSEAFF
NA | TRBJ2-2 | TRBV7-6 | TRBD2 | TGTGCCAGCAGCTTAGAGGGACCACCTAGCGGGGGCCGTATCATGGTCGAGCTGTTTTTT | CASSLEGPPSGGRIMVELFF
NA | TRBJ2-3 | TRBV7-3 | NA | TGTGCCAGCAGCTTAAGTGGGGGGCGCACAGATACGCAGTATTTT | CASSLSGGRTDTQYF
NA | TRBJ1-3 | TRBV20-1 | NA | TGCAGTGCTAGTCCCTACGGAAACACCATATATTTT | CSASPYGNTIYF
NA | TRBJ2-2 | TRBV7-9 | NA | TGTGCCAGCAGCCCAGAGGCAGGGCGCAGGGGCACCGGGGAGCTGTTTTTT | CASSPEAGRRGTGELFF
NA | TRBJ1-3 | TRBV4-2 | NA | TGTGCCAGCAGCCAAGAAAGCTCCCTCTCGGGACGCTCCTCTGGAAACACCATATATTTT | CASSQESSLSGRSSGNTIYF
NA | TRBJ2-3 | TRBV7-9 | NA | TGTGCCAGCAGGTGGGACCTCACAGATACGCAGTATTTT | CASRWDLTDTQYF
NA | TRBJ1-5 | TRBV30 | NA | TGTGCCTGGAGTGTATGGGGGGGAGCTCAGCCCCAGCATTTT | CAWSVWGGAQPQHF
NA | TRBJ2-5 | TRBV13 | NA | TGTGCCAGCAGCGGGCAGGGATTGCGGGAGACCCAGTACTTC | CASSGQGLRETQYF
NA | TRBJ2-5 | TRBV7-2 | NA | TGTGCCAGCAGCTTCCTTCCTGAGGCCCAGTACTTC | CASSFLPEAQYF
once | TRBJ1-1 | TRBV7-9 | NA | TGTGCCAGCAGCCCCCGAGGAGGGGGGGGCGCGGGCACTGAAGCTTTCTTT | CASSPRGGGGAGTEAFF
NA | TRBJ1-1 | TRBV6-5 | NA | TGTGCCAGCAGTTACTCGGACCGTTACGAAGCTTTCTTT | CASSYSDRYEAFF
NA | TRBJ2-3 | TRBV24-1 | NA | TGTGCCACCAGTGATTCAGGGAGCAGCGGCACAGATACGCAGTATTTT | CATSDSGSSGTDTQYF
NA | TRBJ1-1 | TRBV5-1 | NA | TGCGCCAGCAGCGCGGCCAGTCTTGCAATGAACACTGAAGCTTTCTTT | CASSAASLAMNTEAFF
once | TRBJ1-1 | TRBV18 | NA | TGTGCCAGCTCGTTACAGGGGAACACTGAAGCTTTCTTT | CASSLQGNTEAFF
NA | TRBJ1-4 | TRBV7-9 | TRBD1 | TGTGCCAGCAGCCAGGGGGGAGGTTATGAAAAACTGTTTTTT | CASSQGGGYEKLFF
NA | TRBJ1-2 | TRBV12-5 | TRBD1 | TGTGCTAGTGGTTTGGTATCAGGGGGTCAATATGGCTACACCTTC | CASGLVSGGQYGYTF
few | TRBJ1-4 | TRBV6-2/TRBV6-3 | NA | TGTGCCAGCAGTTACGGGAACCAAAATGAAAAACTGTTTTTT | CASSYGNQNEKLFF
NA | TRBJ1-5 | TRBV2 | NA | TGTGCCAGCAGTGACTCAGGGATTCAGCCCCAGCATTTT | CASSDSGIQPQHF
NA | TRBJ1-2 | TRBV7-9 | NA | TGTGCCAGCAGACCAGGCTTGTCGGGAAAGGGCAACTATGGCTACACCTTC | CASRPGLSGKGNYGYTF
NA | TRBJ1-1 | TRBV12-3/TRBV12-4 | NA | TGTGCCAGCAGTTCTACTTGGGCAGAAGCTTTCTTT | CASSSTWAEAFF
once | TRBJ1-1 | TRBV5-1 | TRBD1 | TGCGCCAGCAGCCTTCAGGGGGCGTCCACTGAAGCTTTCTTT | CASSLQGASTEAFF
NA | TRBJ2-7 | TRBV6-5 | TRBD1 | TGTGCCAGCAGTCCCTCGGGACAGGTACCCTACGAGCAGTACTTC | CASSPSGQVPYEQYF
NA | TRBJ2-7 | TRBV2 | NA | TGTGCCAGCAGTGAAATGGGCTACGAGCAGTACTTC | CASSEMGYEQYF
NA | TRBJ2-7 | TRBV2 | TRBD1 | TGTGCCAGCAGAGAAGACAGGGCCTACGAGCAGTACTTC | CASREDRAYEQYF
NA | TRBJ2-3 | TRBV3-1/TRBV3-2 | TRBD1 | TGTGCCAGCAGCGACCGGGACAGGGCCATAACAGATACGCAGTATTTT | CASSDRDRAITDTQYF
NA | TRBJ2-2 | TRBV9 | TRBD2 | TGTGCCAGCAGCGTAGGGGAGGGGCTTTTAGAGCTGTTTTTT | CASSVGEGLLELFF
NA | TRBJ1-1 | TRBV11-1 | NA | TGTGCCAGCAGCCCCAGGCCGGGACGGAAGAACACTGAAGCTTTCTTT | CASSPRPGRKNTEAFF
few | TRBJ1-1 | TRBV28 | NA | TGTGCCAGCAGCGGTCCATTGAACACTGAAGCTTTCTTT | CASSGPLNTEAFF
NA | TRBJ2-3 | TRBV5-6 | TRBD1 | TGTGCCAGCAGCTTGTCAGGGACAGGGACAGATACGCAGTATTTT | CASSLSGTGTDTQYF
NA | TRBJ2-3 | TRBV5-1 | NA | TGCGCCAGCAGCTTGGGTCGGCGGGGCCACACAGATACGCAGTATTTT | CASSLGRRGHTDTQYF
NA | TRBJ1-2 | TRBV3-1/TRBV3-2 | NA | TGTGCCAGCAGCCACGAAGGGGATGGCTACACCTTC | CASSHEGDGYTF
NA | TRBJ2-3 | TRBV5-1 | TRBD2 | TGCGCCAGCAGACCCGACCTAGCGGTCGGAGATACGCAGTATTTT | CASRPDLAVGDTQYF
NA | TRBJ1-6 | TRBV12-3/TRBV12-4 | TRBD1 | TGTGCCAGCAGACAGACAGGGGAATCACCCCTCCACTTT | CASRQTGESPLHF
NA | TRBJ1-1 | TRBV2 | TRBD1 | TGTGCCAGCAGCGATCGGACAGGGGGGGACACTGAAGCTTTCTTT | CASSDRTGGDTEAFF
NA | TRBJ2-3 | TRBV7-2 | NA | TGTGCCAGCAGCTTAGGGGGGGCGGATACGCAGTATTTT | CASSLGGADTQYF
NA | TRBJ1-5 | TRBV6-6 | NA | TGTGCCAGCAGAAGGGACCCTAGGGGCAATCAGCCCCAGCATTTT | CASRRDPRGNQPQHF
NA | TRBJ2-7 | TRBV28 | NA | TGTGCCAGCAGTCCCACCATGGACACCTACGAGCAGTACTTC | CASSPTMDTYEQYF
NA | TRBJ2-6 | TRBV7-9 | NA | TGTGCCAGCAGCTTCACACATATAGAAACCAGCTCTGGGGCCAACGTCCTGACTTTC | CASSFTHIETSSGANVLTF
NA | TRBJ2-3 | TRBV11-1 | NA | TGTGCCAGCAGCTTAGGAGACTTTAGAGATACGCAGTATTTT | CASSLGDFRDTQYF